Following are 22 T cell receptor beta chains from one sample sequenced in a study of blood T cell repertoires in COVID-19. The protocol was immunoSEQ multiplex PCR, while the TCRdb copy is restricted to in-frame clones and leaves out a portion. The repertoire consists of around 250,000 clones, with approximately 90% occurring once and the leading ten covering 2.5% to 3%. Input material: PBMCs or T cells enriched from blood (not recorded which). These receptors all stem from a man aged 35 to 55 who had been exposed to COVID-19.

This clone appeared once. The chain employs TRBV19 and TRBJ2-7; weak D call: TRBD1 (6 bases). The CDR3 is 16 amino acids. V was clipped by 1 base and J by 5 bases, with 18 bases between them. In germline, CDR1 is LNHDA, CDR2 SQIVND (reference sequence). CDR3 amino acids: CASSIGGTQMLNEQYF. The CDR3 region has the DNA TGTGCCAGTAGTATAGGTGGGACACAGATGCTGAACGAGCAGTACTTC.

DNA of the CDR3: TGTGCCAGCAGTTTAAACAGCCAAGAGACCCAGTACTTC. As protein: CASSLNSQETQYF. V and J are TRBV27 and TRBJ2-5; D remains ambiguous. The CDR3 contains 13 residues. Germline V gene data show CDR1 as MNHEY and CDR2 as SMNVEV (reference sequence). V shed 2 bases and J shed 1 base, with 5 bases lying between them.

CDR3 in amino acids: CASSQVDSTEAFF. CDR3 coding DNA: TGTGCCAGCAGCCAAGTAGACAGCACTGAAGCTTTCTTT. The chain links TRBV3-1 (or the pseudogene TRBV3-2) to TRBJ1-1, with a possible D match to TRBD1 (5 bases). CDR1 and CDR2 (germline): LGHDT, YNNKEL (reference sequence). The CDR3 spans 13 residues. The V end lost 1 base, the J end lost 4 bases, and 7 bases lay between the germline ends.

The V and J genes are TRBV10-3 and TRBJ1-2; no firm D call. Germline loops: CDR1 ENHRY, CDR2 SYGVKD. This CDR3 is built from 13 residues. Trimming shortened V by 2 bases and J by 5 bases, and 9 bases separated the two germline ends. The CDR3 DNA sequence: TGTGCCATCAGTGAGACGCGCCCTTATGGCTACACCTTC. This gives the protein CAISETRPYGYTF.

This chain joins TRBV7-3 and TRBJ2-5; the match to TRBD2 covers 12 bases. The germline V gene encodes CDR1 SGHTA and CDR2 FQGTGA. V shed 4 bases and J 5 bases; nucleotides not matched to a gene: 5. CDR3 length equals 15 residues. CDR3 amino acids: CASSSTSGSSETQYF. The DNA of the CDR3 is TGTGCCAGCAGCTCGACTAGCGGGAGCTCTGAGACCCAGTACTTC.

The CDR3 nucleotides are TGTGCCAGCAGTCTCGACATCTATGGCTACACCTTC. Its protein is CASSLDIYGYTF. This rearrangement joins TRBV28 to TRBJ1-2, with D uncertain. With 5 bases removed from V and 4 bases from J, the gap between germline ends came to 8 bases. CDR1 and CDR2 from the germline V gene are MDHEN and SYDVKM. The CDR3 is 12 amino acids.

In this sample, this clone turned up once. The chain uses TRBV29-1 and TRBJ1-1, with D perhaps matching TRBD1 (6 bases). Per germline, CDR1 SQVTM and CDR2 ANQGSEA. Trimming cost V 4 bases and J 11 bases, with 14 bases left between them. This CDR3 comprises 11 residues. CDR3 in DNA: TGCAGCGTTGGGGACGAGGGGGGGGCTTTCTTT. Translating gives CSVGDEGGAFF. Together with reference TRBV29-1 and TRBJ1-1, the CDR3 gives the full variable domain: SAVISQKPSRDICQRGTSLTIQCQVDSQVTMMFWYRQQPGQSLTLIATANQGSEATYESGFVIDKFPISRPNLTFSTLTVSNMSPEDSSIYLCSVGDEGGAFFGQGTRLTVV.

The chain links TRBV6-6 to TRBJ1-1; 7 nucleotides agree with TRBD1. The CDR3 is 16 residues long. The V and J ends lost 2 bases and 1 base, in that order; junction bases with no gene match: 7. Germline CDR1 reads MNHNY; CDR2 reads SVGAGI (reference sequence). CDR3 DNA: TGTGCCAGCAGTTACCTAACAGGGGACCCGAACACTGAAGCTTTCTTT. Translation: CASSYLTGDPNTEAFF.

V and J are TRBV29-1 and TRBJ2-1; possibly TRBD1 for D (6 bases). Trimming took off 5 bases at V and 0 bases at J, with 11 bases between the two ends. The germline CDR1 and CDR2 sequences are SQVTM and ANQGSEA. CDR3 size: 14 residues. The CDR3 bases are TGCAGCGTTTCAGGACAGAGCTCCTACAATGAGCAGTTCTTC. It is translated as CSVSGQSSYNEQFF.

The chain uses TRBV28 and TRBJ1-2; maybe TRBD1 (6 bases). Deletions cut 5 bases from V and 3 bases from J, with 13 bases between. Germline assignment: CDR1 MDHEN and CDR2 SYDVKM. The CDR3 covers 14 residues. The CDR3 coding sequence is TGTGCCAGCAGTACGCAACAGGGTTACTATGGCTACACCTTC. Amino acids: CASSTQQGYYGYTF.

Here the CDR3 DNA reads TGTGCCAGCAGCTCCGGACAGAGCTCCTACGAGCAGTACTTC. This encodes CASSSGQSSYEQYF. The chain links TRBV27 to TRBJ2-7; possibly TRBD1 for D (6 bases). The ends were cut back, 6 bases at V and 0 bases at J, with 12 bases in the middle. The CDR3 is 14 amino acids. The germline V gene encodes CDR1 MNHEY and CDR2 SMNVEV (reference sequence).

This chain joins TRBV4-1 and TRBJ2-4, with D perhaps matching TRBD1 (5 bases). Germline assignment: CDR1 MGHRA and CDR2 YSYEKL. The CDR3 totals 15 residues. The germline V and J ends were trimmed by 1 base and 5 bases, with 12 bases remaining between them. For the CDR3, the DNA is TGCGCCAGCAGCCAAGGAGACAGAGGCGAAAACATTCAGTACTTC. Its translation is CASSQGDRGENIQYF.

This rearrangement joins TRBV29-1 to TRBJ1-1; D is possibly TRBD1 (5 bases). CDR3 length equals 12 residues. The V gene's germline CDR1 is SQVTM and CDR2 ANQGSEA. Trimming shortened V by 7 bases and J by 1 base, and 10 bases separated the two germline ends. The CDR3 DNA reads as TGCAGCGGGGCAGGGCGGAACACTGAAGCTTTCTTT. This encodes CSGAGRNTEAFF. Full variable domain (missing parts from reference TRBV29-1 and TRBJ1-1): SAVISQKPSRDICQRGTSLTIQCQVDSQVTMMFWYRQQPGQSLTLIATANQGSEATYESGFVIDKFPISRPNLTFSTLTVSNMSPEDSSIYLCSGAGRNTEAFFGQGTRLTVV.

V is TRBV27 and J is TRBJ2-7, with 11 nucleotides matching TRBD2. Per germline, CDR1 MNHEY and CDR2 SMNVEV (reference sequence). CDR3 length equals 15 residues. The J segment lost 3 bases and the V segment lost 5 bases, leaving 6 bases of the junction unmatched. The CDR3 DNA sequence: TGTGCCAGCAGTCCAACTAGCGGGGGACTCTACGAGCAGTACTTC. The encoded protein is CASSPTSGGLYEQYF.

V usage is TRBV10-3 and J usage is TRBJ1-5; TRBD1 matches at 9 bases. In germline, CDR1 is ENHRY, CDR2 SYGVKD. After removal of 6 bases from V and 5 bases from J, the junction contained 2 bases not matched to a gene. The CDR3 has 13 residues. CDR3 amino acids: CAISRQGDQPQHF. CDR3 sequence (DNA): TGTGCCATCAGCAGACAGGGGGATCAGCCCCAGCATTTT.

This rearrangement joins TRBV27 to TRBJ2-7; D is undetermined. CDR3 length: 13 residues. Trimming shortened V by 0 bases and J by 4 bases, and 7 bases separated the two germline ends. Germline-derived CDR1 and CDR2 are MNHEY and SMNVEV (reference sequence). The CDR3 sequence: CASSLSRFYEQYF. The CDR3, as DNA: TGTGCCAGCAGTTTATCCCGGTTTTACGAGCAGTACTTC.

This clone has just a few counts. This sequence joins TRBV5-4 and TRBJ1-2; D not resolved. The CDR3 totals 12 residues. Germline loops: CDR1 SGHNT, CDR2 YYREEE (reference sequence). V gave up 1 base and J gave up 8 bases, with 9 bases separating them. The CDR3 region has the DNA TGTGCCAGCAGCTTGTCGTCGGGGGGCTACACCTTC. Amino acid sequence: CASSLSSGGYTF.

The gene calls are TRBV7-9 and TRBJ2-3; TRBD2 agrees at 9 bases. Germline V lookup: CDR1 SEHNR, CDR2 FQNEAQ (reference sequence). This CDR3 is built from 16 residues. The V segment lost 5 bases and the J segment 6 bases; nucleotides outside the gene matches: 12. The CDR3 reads CASSQLAGKGGDTQYF. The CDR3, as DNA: TGTGCCAGCAGCCAACTAGCGGGTAAAGGGGGGGATACGCAGTATTTT.

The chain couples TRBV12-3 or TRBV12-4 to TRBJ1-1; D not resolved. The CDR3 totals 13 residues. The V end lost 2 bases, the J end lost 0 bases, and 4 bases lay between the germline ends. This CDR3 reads CASSLYMNTEAFF. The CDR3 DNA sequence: TGTGCCAGCAGTTTATATATGAACACTGAAGCTTTCTTT.

The CDR3 here is CASSQEGRLYLTGANVLTF. In DNA, the CDR3 is TGCGCCAGCAGCCAAGAAGGCAGACTCTACTTAACAGGGGCCAACGTCCTGACTTTC. J is TRBJ2-6 and V is TRBV4-3; D gene unclear. Trimming removed 0 bases from V and 4 bases from J, with 19 bases in between. CDR1 and CDR2 (germline): LGHNA, YSLEER. The CDR3 has 19 residues.

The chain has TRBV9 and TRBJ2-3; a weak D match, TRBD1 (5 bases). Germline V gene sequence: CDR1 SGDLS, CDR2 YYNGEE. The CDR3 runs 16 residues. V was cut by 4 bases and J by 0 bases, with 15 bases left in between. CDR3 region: CASSKSYRSSTDTQYF. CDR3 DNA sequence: TGTGCCAGCAGCAAGAGCTACAGGTCTAGCACAGATACGCAGTATTTT. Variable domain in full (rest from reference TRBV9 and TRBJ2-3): DSGVTQTPKHLITATGQRVTLRCSPRSGDLSVYWYQQSLDQGLQFLIQYYNGEERAKGNILERFSAQQFPDLHSELNLSSLELGDSALYFCASSKSYRSSTDTQYFGPGTRLTVL.

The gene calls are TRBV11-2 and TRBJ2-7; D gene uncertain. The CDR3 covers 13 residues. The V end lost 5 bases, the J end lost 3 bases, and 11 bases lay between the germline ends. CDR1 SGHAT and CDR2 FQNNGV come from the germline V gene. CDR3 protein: CASSPAAIYEQYF. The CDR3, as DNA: TGTGCCAGCAGCCCCGCCGCTATCTACGAGCAGTACTTC.